This entry lists 31 T cell receptor beta chains sequenced from one sample in a study of cytomegalovirus exposure and HLA in healthy donors. PCR was performed using 60 Vbeta and 13 Jbeta primers. The data were produced by immunoSEQ multiplex PCR, yet TCRdb's version contains in-frame clones alone and is incomplete. The sample gives just under 95,000 clones, 81% of which show up once; 10% to 13% is in the top ten. Sequencing was done on a sample of PBMCs. The receptors were sampled from a human donor in good health.

The chain recombines TRBV2 with TRBJ1-1, with 7 bases identical to TRBD1. Trimming removed 8 bases from V and 7 bases from J; junction bases left unmatched: 13. CDR3 length: 14 residues. Germline V gene sequence: CDR1 SNHLY, CDR2 FYNNEI. Here the CDR3 DNA reads TGTGCCAGCCCACCGGACAGGCAGTCTTATGAAGCTTTCTTT. This translates into CASPPDRQSYEAFF. The full variable domain, rest sourced from reference TRBV2 and TRBJ1-1, is EPEVTQTPSHQVTQMGQEVILRCVPISNHLYFYWYRQILGQKVEFLVSFYNNEISEKSEIFDDQFSVERPDGSNFTLKIRSTKLEDSAMYFCASPPDRQSYEAFFGQGTRLTVV.

This chain uses TRBV19 with TRBJ2-7, with 8 bases lining up with TRBD2. Germline lookup yields CDR1 LNHDA and CDR2 SQIVND (reference sequence). This CDR3 region has 16 residues. V dropped 6 bases and J dropped 0; count of bases not matched to a gene: 10. The CDR3 loop reads CASSPRAGALSYEQYF. The CDR3 DNA sequence: TGTGCCAGTAGCCCCCGAGCGGGGGCCCTCTCCTACGAGCAGTACTTC.

In regard to this clone: The junction shows a germline mismatch at one end, possibly a read error. The V gene is TRBV9, the J gene TRBJ1-2; tentative D call: TRBD1 (6 bases). CDR1 is SGDLS and CDR2 is YYNGEE in the germline V gene. The CDR3 totals 12 residues. The CDR3 nucleotides are TGTGCCAGCAGCCCGAGGCAGAGGGGACATCACTTC. Protein product: CASSPRQRGHHF.

The chain is built from TRBV6-5 and TRBJ2-7; 14 positions match TRBD2. V gave up 7 bases and J gave up 7 bases; unmatched junction bases: 6. Germline CDR1 is MNHEY and CDR2 is SVGAGI. The CDR3 runs 14 residues. CDR3 DNA: TGTGCCAGCACCGACGGGACTAGCGGGAGAGAGCAGTACTTC. It specifies CASTDGTSGREQYF.

This sequence joins TRBV7-3 and TRBJ2-5; D not resolved. The CDR3 is 13 amino acids. V lost 4 bases and J 7 bases, leaving 13 bases between the germline ends. Germline V CDR1 and CDR2: SGHTA, FQGTGA. The CDR3, as DNA: TGTGCCAGCAGCTCGAGTAGCAGCCCGACCCAGTACTTC. This codes for CASSSSSSPTQYF.

This clone was seen only once. The CDR3 DNA is TGTGCCAGCAGTTTCCCAGGCAGAGAGAGCTCTGAAGCTTTCTTT. It is translated as CASSFPGRESSEAFF. The chain couples TRBV28 to TRBJ1-1; no clear D. This CDR3 has 15 amino acids. The V gene's germline CDR1 is MDHEN and CDR2 SYDVKM. The ends were cut back, 3 bases at V and 6 bases at J, with 17 bases in the middle.

The V and J genes are TRBV6-5 and TRBJ1-4; TRBD1 agrees at 9 bases. The ends lost 2 bases at V and 8 bases at J; junction bases unmatched: 3. Germline loops: CDR1 MNHEY, CDR2 SVGAGI. The length of the CDR3 is 14 residues. This CDR3 is CASSYDRGKEKLFF. The DNA of the CDR3 is TGTGCCAGCAGTTACGACAGGGGGAAAGAAAAACTGTTTTTT.

This chain links TRBV10-3 with TRBJ2-3; 7 bases align to TRBD2. The CDR3 sequence is 15 residues long. The trim removed 2 bases at V and 2 bases at J, leaving 4 bases unmatched. Germline lookup yields CDR1 ENHRY and CDR2 SYGVKD. The DNA of the CDR3 is TGTGCCATCAGTGAGGACGGGAGGCCCACAGATACGCAGTATTTT. This sequence encodes CAISEDGRPTDTQYF.

The chain uses TRBV19 and TRBJ2-3, with D perhaps matching TRBD2 (7 bases). The germline CDR1 and CDR2 sequences are LNHDA and SQIVND (reference sequence). This CDR3 region has 16 residues. Trimming shortened V by 3 bases and J by 2 bases, and 15 bases separated the two germline ends. CDR3 in amino acids: CASSMDSGGPTDTQYF. As DNA, the CDR3 is TGTGCCAGTAGTATGGACTCGGGGGGCCCCACAGATACGCAGTATTTT.

The V and J genes are TRBV30 and TRBJ2-6; perhaps TRBD2 as D (6 bases). The CDR3 loop spans 14 amino acids. Germline values: CDR1 GTSNPN, CDR2 SVGIG (reference sequence). CDR3 in DNA: TGTGGAGGGGACTCAGCCTCTGGGGCCAACGTCCTGACTTTC. Translating gives CGGDSASGANVLTF.

The V call is TRBV6-1, the J call TRBJ2-1; possible D gene TRBD2, 6 bases. V shed 4 bases and J shed 1 base, with 11 bases lying between them. CDR1 MNHNS and CDR2 SASEGT come from the germline V gene. The CDR3 is made up of 15 amino acids. CDR3 region: CASSARAGSYNEQFF. The CDR3 DNA reads as TGTGCCAGCAGTGCTAGGGCGGGATCCTACAATGAGCAGTTCTTC.

V is TRBV11-3 and J is TRBJ2-7, with D tentatively TRBD1 (7 bases). The V gene's germline CDR1 is SGHNT and CDR2 YENEEA. Deletions cut 5 bases from V and 3 bases from J, with 17 bases between. This CDR3 region has 15 residues. The chain's CDR3 is CASSLGAGGGYEQYF. The CDR3 coding sequence is TGTGCCAGCAGCCTAGGGGCAGGGGGAGGCTACGAGCAGTACTTC.

The chain uses TRBV7-2 and TRBJ1-5, with D maybe TRBD1 (6 bases). The CDR3 runs 15 residues. The germline V and J ends were trimmed by 5 bases and 1 base, with 12 bases remaining between them. Looked up from germline, CDR1 is SGHTA and CDR2 is FQGNSA. CDR3 nucleotides: TGTGCCAGCAGCCGCGACAGGAGGAGCAATCAGCCCCAGCATTTT. Translated, it gives CASSRDRRSNQPQHF.

In its sample, this clone was seen once. The J gene is TRBJ2-1, the V gene TRBV19; 10 bases line up with TRBD2. The CDR3 consists of 17 residues. Germline trimming cut 6 bases from V and 4 bases from J; bases unmatched to any gene: 12. Germline V gene data show CDR1 as LNHDA and CDR2 as SQIVND (reference sequence). As DNA, the CDR3 is TGTGCCAGTAGCCAATTCGCTAGCGGGAGTTTGTACAATGAGCAGTTCTTC. Protein: CASSQFASGSLYNEQFF. The entire variable domain, with the rest obtained from reference TRBV19 and TRBJ2-1, is as follows: DGGITQSPKYLFRKEGQNVTLSCEQNLNHDAMYWYRQDPGQGLRLIYYSQIVNDFQKGDIAEGYSVSREKKESFPLTVTSAQKNPTAFYLCASSQFASGSLYNEQFFGPGTRLTVL.

This clone turned up a few times. J is TRBJ1-3 and V is TRBV5-6, with 7 bases lining up with TRBD1. Trimming took 4 bases from V and 0 from J; bases not matched to a gene: 4. The germline gives CDR1 SGHDT, CDR2 YYEEEE. The CDR3 extends over 15 amino acids. The CDR3 reads CASSDGTVSGNTIYF. In nucleotides, the CDR3 is TGTGCCAGCAGCGACGGGACAGTCTCTGGAAACACCATATATTTT.

On this clone: The junction departs from the called germline gene at one end, perhaps through a read error. Other nucleotide sequences from this sample produce the same CDR3. This chain joins TRBV4-1 and TRBJ1-6, with TRBD1 as a possible D gene (6 bases). The germline gives CDR1 MGHRA, CDR2 YSYEKL. The CDR3 length is 17 residues. The CDR3 region has the DNA TGCGCCAGCAGCCAAGATGTTGCAGGGGTAAATAATTCCCCCCTCCACTTT. This encodes CASSQDVAGVNNSPLHF.

This clone was detected once. The chain has TRBV7-9 and TRBJ2-3, with 7 positions matching TRBD1. Looked up from germline, CDR1 is SEHNR and CDR2 is FQNEAQ (reference sequence). This CDR3 has 14 amino acids. V was pared by 5 bases and J by 2 bases, with 4 bases of the junction left unmatched. The CDR3 DNA is TGTGCCAGCAGCCCGGGACAGTACACAGATACGCAGTATTTT. This encodes CASSPGQYTDTQYF.

The gene calls are TRBV20-1 and TRBJ2-1; TRBD2 aligns across 13 bases. CDR1 and CDR2 (germline): DFQATT, SNEGSKA (reference sequence). This CDR3 spans 11 amino acids. The CDR3 loop is CMGLAGNEQFF. For the CDR3, the DNA is TGCATGGGACTAGCGGGGAATGAGCAGTTCTTC.

The chain recombines TRBV27 with TRBJ2-7, with D possibly being TRBD1 (5 bases). This CDR3 is built from 17 residues. In germline, CDR1 is MNHEY, CDR2 SMNVEV (reference sequence). Trimming shortened V by 0 bases and J by 3 bases, and 18 bases separated the two germline ends. The CDR3 here is CASSLSVPTGAYYEQYF. CDR3 DNA sequence: TGTGCCAGCAGTTTATCGGTCCCCACAGGCGCCTACTACGAGCAGTACTTC.

The genes are TRBV2 and TRBJ1-5; D is unresolved. The CDR3 has 14 residues. CDR1 is SNHLY and CDR2 is FYNNEI in the germline V gene. With 0 bases removed from V and 6 bases from J, the gap between germline ends came to 9 bases. The CDR3 nucleotides read TGTGCCAGCAGTGAAGCAGCGGGGTTTCAGCCCCAGCATTTT. As protein: CASSEAAGFQPQHF.

This clone appeared once. The J gene is TRBJ1-5, the V gene TRBV15; D is undetermined. Germline V lookup: CDR1 LNHNV, CDR2 YYDKDF (reference sequence). V lost 1 base and J lost 7, with 11 bases in between. The CDR3 is 14 amino acids. CDR3: CATSRVARGQPQHF. The CDR3 bases are TGTGCCACCAGCAGAGTAGCCCGGGGACAGCCCCAGCATTTT.

J is TRBJ1-1 and V is TRBV18; maybe TRBD1 (5 bases). Germline assignment: CDR1 KGHSH and CDR2 LQKENI. This CDR3 has 14 residues. The V and J ends lost 3 bases and 4 bases respectively, with 12 bases between them. The CDR3 bases are TGTGCCAGCTCACCTTCTGGGGGGAGCACTGAAGCTTTCTTT. Amino acids: CASSPSGGSTEAFF.

The V and J genes are TRBV27 and TRBJ1-1, with 7 bases matching TRBD1. Trimming removed 0 bases from V and 0 bases from J; junction bases left unmatched: 4. This CDR3 is 16 amino acids long. The germline CDR1 and CDR2 sequences are MNHEY and SMNVEV (reference sequence). Here the CDR3 reads CASSLSGDSMNTEAFF. The CDR3 coding sequence is TGTGCCAGCAGTTTATCGGGGGACAGTATGAACACTGAAGCTTTCTTT.

This sequence joins TRBV7-2 and TRBJ2-2; 8 bases match TRBD1. Germline loops: CDR1 SGHTA, CDR2 FQGNSA. This CDR3 comprises 14 residues. Trimming took 0 bases from V and 8 from J; bases not matched to a gene: 2. The CDR3 loop reads CASSLAQGAGELFF. In DNA, the CDR3 is TGTGCCAGCAGCTTAGCTCAGGGGGCAGGGGAGCTGTTTTTT.

As DNA, the CDR3 is TGCGCCAGCAGCTTGTTTGACGGGACTAGCGCCGAGCAGTACTTC. Its translation: CASSLFDGTSAEQYF. This chain uses TRBV5-1 with TRBJ2-7, with 10 bases lining up with TRBD2. This CDR3 is 15 amino acids long. With V trimmed by 1 base and J by 6 bases, 7 bases remained unmatched. Per the germline V gene, CDR1 is SGHRS and CDR2 is YFSETQ.

The J gene is TRBJ2-1, the V gene TRBV15, with D possibly TRBD2 on 6 matching bases. With 3 bases removed from V and 7 bases from J, the gap between germline ends came to 13 bases. This CDR3 region has 14 residues. Germline loops: CDR1 LNHNV, CDR2 YYDKDF (reference sequence). DNA of the CDR3: TGTGCCACCAGCAGGGCCGGGACTCCAAATGAGCAGTTCTTC. It specifies CATSRAGTPNEQFF.

The chain employs TRBV30 and TRBJ1-5, with 7 bases lining up with TRBD1. CDR1 GTSNPN and CDR2 SVGIG come from the germline V gene (reference sequence). The CDR3 runs 13 residues. V lost 7 bases and J lost 3; bases outside the gene matches: 6. The DNA for the CDR3 is TGTGCCTTGTCGGGACAGAACAATCAGCCCCAGCATTTT. Encoded protein: CALSGQNNQPQHF. Together with reference TRBV30 and TRBJ1-5, the CDR3 gives the full variable domain: SQTIHQWPATLVQPVGSPLSLECTVEGTSNPNLYWYRQAAGRGLQLLFYSVGIGQISSEVPQNLSASRPQDRQFILSSKKLLLSDSGFYLCALSGQNNQPQHFGDGTRLSIL.

The chain has TRBV30 and TRBJ2-2; possible D gene TRBD2, 6 bases. Germline values: CDR1 GTSNPN, CDR2 SVGIG (reference sequence). The V end lost 6 bases, the J end lost 5 bases, and 7 bases lay between the germline ends. CDR3 length: 11 amino acids. The CDR3 region has the DNA TGTGCCTGCGGGGGAACCGGGGAGCTGTTTTTT. Protein product: CACGGTGELFF.

The chain joins TRBV21-1 to TRBJ1-2. TRBV21-1 is annotated as a pseudogene. There are 14 residues in the CDR3. CDR3 in amino acids: CASSPAAAKHGYTF. CDR3 nucleotides: TGTGCCAGCAGCCCCGCGGCGGCCAAGCATGGCTACACCTTC.

Notes on this clone: The germline gene is not matched at one end of the junction; a read error may be the cause. V gene TRBV7-9 combines with J gene TRBJ1-1, with 7 positions matching TRBD1. The CDR3 length is 12 residues. Per germline, CDR1 SEHNR and CDR2 FQNEAQ (reference sequence). CDR3 DNA sequence: TGTTCCAGCGGACAGGCGAACACTGAAGCTTTCTTT. This translates into CSSGQANTEAFF.

The chain is built from TRBV4-2 and TRBJ1-2, with 10 bases matching TRBD1. The V gene's germline CDR1 is LGHNA and CDR2 YNFKEQ. This CDR3 has 14 residues. The V and J ends lost 1 base and 8 bases, in that order; junction bases with no gene match: 4. The CDR3 is CASSQAGTGDGYTF. CDR3 nucleotides: TGTGCCAGCAGCCAAGCCGGGACAGGGGACGGCTACACCTTC.